These 19 T cell receptor beta chains originate from one sample sequenced in a study of blood T cell repertoires in COVID-19. Some clones are missing from TCRdb's copy, which holds only in-frame ones; the method was immunoSEQ multiplex PCR. This table holds approximately 280,000 clones, 89% found once. Sequencing was performed on peripheral blood. The receptors derive from a man between 50 and 59 years old with acute or convalescent COVID-19.

This chain uses TRBV25-1 with TRBJ1-1, with D hard to call. The V end lost 5 bases, the J end lost 10 bases, and 20 bases lay between the germline ends. The CDR3 runs 14 residues. Germline CDR1 is MGHDK and CDR2 is SYGVNS. This CDR3 reads CASSPPGMLVGAFF. As DNA, the CDR3 is TGTGCCAGCAGTCCCCCGGGGATGCTGGTTGGAGCTTTCTTT.

The J gene is TRBJ1-2, the V gene TRBV19, with TRBD1 as a possible D gene (5 bases). From germline, CDR1 is LNHDA and CDR2 SQIVND (reference sequence). The CDR3 extends over 13 amino acids. Trimming removed 5 bases from V and 3 bases from J, with 10 bases in between. CDR3 sequence reads: CASSGQGDYGYTF. The DNA for the CDR3 is TGTGCCAGTAGTGGGCAGGGTGACTATGGCTACACCTTC.

The V gene is TRBV19, the J gene TRBJ2-2; D is possibly TRBD1 (7 bases). CDR1 and CDR2 from the germline V gene are LNHDA and SQIVND (reference sequence). V lost 5 bases and J lost 0, with 13 bases in between. This CDR3 region has 16 residues. The CDR3 is CASSAGQTPNTGELFF. The CDR3, as DNA: TGTGCCAGTAGTGCGGGACAGACCCCGAACACCGGGGAGCTGTTTTTT.

V is TRBV7-2 and J is TRBJ2-7, with 8 positions matching TRBD2. Germline values: CDR1 SGHTA, CDR2 FQGNSA. V lost 4 bases, J lost 2 bases, and 7 bases stayed unmatched. The CDR3 extends over 15 amino acids. The CDR3 sequence: CASSYRGGLAYEQYF. Here the CDR3 DNA reads TGTGCCAGCAGCTACCGGGGGGGCCTCGCCTACGAGCAGTACTTC.

This clone was seen just once. The rearrangement links TRBV19 to TRBJ1-2, with unresolved D. Germline values: CDR1 LNHDA, CDR2 SQIVND (reference sequence). Trimming cost V 5 bases and J 2 bases, with 12 bases left between them. The CDR3 loop spans 14 amino acids. The CDR3 region is CASSPPSLNYGYTF. The CDR3 DNA reads as TGTGCCAGTAGTCCCCCTAGTCTCAACTATGGCTACACCTTC.

The chain uses TRBV30 and TRBJ1-3; TRBD1 aligns across 10 bases. After removal of 1 base from V and 5 bases from J, the junction contained 2 bases not matched to a gene. The CDR3 runs to 14 residues. The germline CDR1 and CDR2 sequences are GTSNPN and SVGIG (reference sequence). CDR3 nucleotide sequence: TGTGCCTGGAGTGCGGGACAGGGGAGAAACACCATATATTTT. Protein: CAWSAGQGRNTIYF.

The gene calls are TRBV10-3 and TRBJ1-2; 12 nucleotides agree with TRBD1. CDR1 is ENHRY, CDR2 SYGVKD, per germline. Trimming took 4 bases from V and 4 from J; bases not matched to a gene: 4. The CDR3 is made up of 15 amino acids. CDR3: CAISGGTGGIYGYTF. CDR3 bases: TGTGCCATCAGTGGCGGGACAGGGGGCATCTATGGCTACACCTTC.

The CDR3 bases are TGTGCCAGCAGAACCGGGACAGTCCCCAAAAACATTCAGTACTTC. The encoded protein is CASRTGTVPKNIQYF. The gene calls are TRBV5-5 and TRBJ2-4; 7 positions agree with TRBD1. The V and J ends lost 5 bases and 2 bases, in that order; junction bases with no gene match: 7. Germline CDR1 reads SGHKS; CDR2 reads YYEKEE (reference sequence). There are 15 residues in the CDR3. Complete variable domain (other parts from reference TRBV5-5 and TRBJ2-4): DAGVTQSPTHLIKTRGQQVTLRCSPISGHKSVSWYQQVLGQGPQFIFQYYEKEERGRGNFPDRFSARQFPNYSSELNVNALLLGDSALYLCASRTGTVPKNIQYFGAGTRLSVL.

The V gene is TRBV30, the J gene TRBJ1-3; 7 positions match TRBD1. Germline V gene lookup returns CDR1 GTSNPN and CDR2 SVGIG (reference sequence). The CDR3 spans 14 residues. The ends lost 8 bases at V and 1 base at J; junction bases unmatched: 8. The CDR3 here is CARRGSISGNTIYF. The CDR3 DNA follows: TGTGCCCGCAGGGGGTCGATTTCTGGAAACACCATATATTTT.

This chain links TRBV6-5 with TRBJ2-3; D is unresolved. The CDR3 extends over 15 amino acids. Germline CDR1 MNHEY, CDR2 SVGAGI. V gave up 3 bases and J gave up 0 bases, with 10 bases separating them. DNA of the CDR3: TGTGCCAGCAGTTATTCCAGGCCTAGCACAGATACGCAGTATTTT. Its translation is CASSYSRPSTDTQYF.

This sequence joins TRBV3-1 (or the pseudogene TRBV3-2) and TRBJ2-3; no reliable D call. Trimming shortened V by 1 base and J by 4 bases, and 6 bases separated the two germline ends. The V gene's germline CDR1 is LGHDT and CDR2 YNNKEL (reference sequence). CDR3 length: 13 residues. The CDR3 DNA sequence: TGTGCCAGCAGCCAAGGTGAGGCAGATACGCAGTATTTT. Translated, it gives CASSQGEADTQYF.

The rearrangement joins TRBV5-4 to TRBJ2-2; TRBD2 matches at 10 bases. Looked up from germline, CDR1 is SGHNT and CDR2 is YYREEE (reference sequence). J gave up 5 bases and V 4 bases, and 11 bases lay outside the gene matches. The CDR3 has 17 amino acids. CDR3: CASSTSGGAVGTGELFF. CDR3 sequence (DNA): TGTGCCAGCAGCACCAGCGGGGGGGCCGTTGGGACCGGGGAGCTGTTTTTT.

As to this clone: At one of its ends the junction is not consistent with the germline gene, which may arise from a read error. The chain employs TRBV18 and TRBJ1-1, with TRBD1 matching 7 bases. The CDR3 is 15 amino acids. The germline V gene encodes CDR1 KGHSH and CDR2 LQKENI. The CDR3 protein is CASSPPTGVNTEAFF. The CDR3 region has the DNA TGTGCCAGCTCCCCACCAACAGGGGTGAACACTGAAGCTTTCTTT.

This clone is a singleton in its sample. The gene calls are TRBV12-3 or TRBV12-4 and TRBJ2-7, with TRBD1 matching 8 bases. CDR3 length: 13 amino acids. V was pared by 6 bases and J by 4 bases, with 5 bases of the junction left unmatched. CDR3 loop: CASRWTGTYEQYF. In DNA, the CDR3 is TGTGCCAGCAGATGGACAGGGACTTACGAGCAGTACTTC.

The rearrangement joins TRBV5-1 to TRBJ1-5; D gene uncertain. V was cut by 4 bases and J by 2 bases, with 13 bases left in between. The CDR3 spans 15 residues. Germline CDR1 reads SGHRS; CDR2 reads YFSETQ. Here the CDR3 DNA reads TGCGCCAGCAGCCCCGGTGCCGGGGGCAATCAGCCCCAGCATTTT. Translation: CASSPGAGGNQPQHF.

The chain carries TRBV14 and TRBJ2-3; D is unclear. The V gene lost 4 bases and the J gene lost 7 bases, with 12 bases spanning the gap. The CDR3 runs to 13 residues. CDR1 is SGHDN, CDR2 FVKESK, per germline. The CDR3 spells CASSPAAYHTQYF. The CDR3 region has the DNA TGTGCCAGCAGCCCGGCGGCATATCATACGCAGTATTTT.

The V gene is TRBV5-4, the J gene TRBJ2-2; D may be TRBD2 (6 bases). CDR1 SGHNT and CDR2 YYREEE come from the germline V gene (reference sequence). V lost 1 base and J lost 3, with 13 bases in between. This CDR3 spans 16 amino acids. The CDR3 spells CASSLISGGDTGELFF. The CDR3 DNA reads as TGTGCCAGCAGCTTGATATCGGGCGGGGACACCGGGGAGCTGTTTTTT.

This clone was seen only once. The V gene is TRBV19, the J gene TRBJ1-4; D is ambiguous. This CDR3 has 14 amino acids. Trimming removed 3 bases at V and 5 bases at J, with 10 bases between. Germline V lookup: CDR1 LNHDA, CDR2 SQIVND (reference sequence). The DNA of the CDR3 is TGTGCCAGTAGTATGAGGGATTTGAATGAAAAACTGTTTTTT. Protein product: CASSMRDLNEKLFF.

This chain joins TRBV7-9 and TRBJ2-5; unclear D gene. The V and J ends lost 5 bases and 5 bases respectively, with 18 bases between them. The CDR3 sequence is 15 residues long. Germline values: CDR1 SEHNR, CDR2 FQNEAQ (reference sequence). The CDR3 nucleotides are TGTGCCAGCAGCCTTTCCGGGTCCCGTTTCGAGACCCAGTACTTC. Protein product: CASSLSGSRFETQYF.